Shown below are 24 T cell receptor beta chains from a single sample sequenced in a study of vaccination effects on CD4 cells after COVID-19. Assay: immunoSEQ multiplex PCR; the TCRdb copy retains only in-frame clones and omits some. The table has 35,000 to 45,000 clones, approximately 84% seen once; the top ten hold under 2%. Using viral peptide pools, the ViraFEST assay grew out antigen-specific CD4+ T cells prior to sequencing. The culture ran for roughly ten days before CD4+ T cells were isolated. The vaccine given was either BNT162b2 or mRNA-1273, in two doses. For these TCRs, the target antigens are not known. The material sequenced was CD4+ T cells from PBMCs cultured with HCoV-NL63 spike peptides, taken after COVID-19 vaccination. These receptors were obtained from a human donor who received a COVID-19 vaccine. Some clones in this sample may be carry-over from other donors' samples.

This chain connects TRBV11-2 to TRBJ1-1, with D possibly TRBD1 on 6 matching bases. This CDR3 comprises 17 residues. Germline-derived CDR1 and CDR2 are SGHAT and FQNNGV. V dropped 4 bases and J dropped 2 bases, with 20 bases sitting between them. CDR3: CASSSQGTRTLNTEAFF. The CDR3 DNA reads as TGTGCCAGCAGCTCACAGGGAACGAGAACGCTTAACACTGAAGCTTTCTTT.

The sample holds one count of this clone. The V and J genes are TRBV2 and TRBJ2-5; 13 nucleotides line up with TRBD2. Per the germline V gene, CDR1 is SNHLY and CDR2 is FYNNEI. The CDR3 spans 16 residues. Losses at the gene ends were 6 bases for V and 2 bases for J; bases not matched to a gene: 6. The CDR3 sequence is CASRDPGLAGQETQYF. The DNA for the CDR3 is TGTGCCAGCAGAGACCCGGGACTAGCGGGACAAGAGACCCAGTACTTC.

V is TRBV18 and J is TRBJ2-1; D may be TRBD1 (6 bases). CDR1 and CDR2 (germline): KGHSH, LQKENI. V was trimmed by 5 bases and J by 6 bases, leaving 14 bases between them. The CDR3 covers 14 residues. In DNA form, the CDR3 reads TGTGCCAGCTCATCCGCGCTAGGGGGCAATGAGCAGTTCTTC. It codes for CASSSALGGNEQFF.

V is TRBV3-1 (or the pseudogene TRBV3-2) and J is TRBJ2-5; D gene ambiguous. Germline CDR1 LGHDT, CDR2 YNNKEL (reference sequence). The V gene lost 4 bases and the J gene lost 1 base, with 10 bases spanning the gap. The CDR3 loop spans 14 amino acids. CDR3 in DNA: TGTGCCAGCAGCCCAACTTGGAGCCAAGAGACCCAGTACTTC. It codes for CASSPTWSQETQYF.

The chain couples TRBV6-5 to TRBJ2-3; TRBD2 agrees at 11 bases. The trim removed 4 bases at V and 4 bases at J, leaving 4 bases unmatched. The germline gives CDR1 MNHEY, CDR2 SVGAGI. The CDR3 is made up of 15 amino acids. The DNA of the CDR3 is TGTGCCAGCAGTTTTAGCGGGGGGGCCGCAGATACGCAGTATTTT. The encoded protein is CASSFSGGAADTQYF.

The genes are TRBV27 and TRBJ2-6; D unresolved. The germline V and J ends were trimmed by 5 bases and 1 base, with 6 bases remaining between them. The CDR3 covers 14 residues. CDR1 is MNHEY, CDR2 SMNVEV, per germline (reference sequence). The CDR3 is CASSPLSGANVLTF. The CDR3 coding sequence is TGTGCCAGCAGTCCCCTTTCTGGGGCCAACGTCCTGACTTTC.

The CDR3 sequence: CASSTNRGNEQFF. The CDR3 nucleotides read TGTGCCAGCAGTACTAATCGAGGGAATGAGCAGTTCTTC. V usage is TRBV6-5 and J usage is TRBJ2-1; TRBD2 is a possible D gene (5 bases). V lost 5 bases and J 7 bases, leaving 12 bases between the germline ends. The germline V gene has CDR1 MNHEY and CDR2 SVGAGI. This CDR3 has 13 residues.

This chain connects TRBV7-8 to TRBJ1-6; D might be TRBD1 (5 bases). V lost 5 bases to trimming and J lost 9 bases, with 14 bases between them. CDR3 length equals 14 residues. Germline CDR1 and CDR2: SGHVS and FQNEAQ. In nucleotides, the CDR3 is TGTGCCAGCAGCGGCGACGGGGGGGTTTCACCCCTCCACTTT. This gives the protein CASSGDGGVSPLHF. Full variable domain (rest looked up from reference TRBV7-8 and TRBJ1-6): GAGVSQSPRYKVAKRGQDVALRCDPISGHVSLFWYQQALGQGPEFLTYFQNEAQLDKSGLPSDRFFAERPEGSVSTLKIQRTQQEDSAVYLCASSGDGGVSPLHFGNGTRLTVT.

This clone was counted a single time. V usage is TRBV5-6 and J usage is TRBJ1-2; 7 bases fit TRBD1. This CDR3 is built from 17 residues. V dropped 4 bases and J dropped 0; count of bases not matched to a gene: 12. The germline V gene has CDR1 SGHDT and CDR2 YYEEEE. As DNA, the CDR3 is TGTGCCAGCAGCAAACTCCTCCTACAGGGGCCTAACTATGGCTACACCTTC. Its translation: CASSKLLLQGPNYGYTF.

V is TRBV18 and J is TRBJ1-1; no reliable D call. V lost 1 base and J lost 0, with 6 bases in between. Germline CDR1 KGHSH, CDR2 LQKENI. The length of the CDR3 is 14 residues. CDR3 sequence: CASSPRILNTEAFF. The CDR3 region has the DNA TGTGCCAGCTCACCACGCATCCTGAACACTGAAGCTTTCTTT.

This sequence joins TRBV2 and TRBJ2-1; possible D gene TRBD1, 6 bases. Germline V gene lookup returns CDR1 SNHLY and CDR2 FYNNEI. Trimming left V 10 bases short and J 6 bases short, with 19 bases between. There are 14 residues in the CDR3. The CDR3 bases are TGTGCCACCAATTGGCAGGGGCCTTCCAATGAGCAGTTCTTC. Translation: CATNWQGPSNEQFF.

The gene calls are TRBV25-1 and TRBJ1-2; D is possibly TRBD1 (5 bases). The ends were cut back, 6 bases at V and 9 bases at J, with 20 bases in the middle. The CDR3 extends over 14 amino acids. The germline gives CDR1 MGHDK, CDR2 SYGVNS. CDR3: CASSHTGGSDRYTF. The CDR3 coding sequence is TGTGCCAGCAGCCATACCGGGGGATCCGATCGCTACACCTTC.

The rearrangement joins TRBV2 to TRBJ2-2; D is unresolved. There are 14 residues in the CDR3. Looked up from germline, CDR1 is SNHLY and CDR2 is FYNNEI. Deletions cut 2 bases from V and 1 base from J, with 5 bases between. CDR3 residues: CASSEIGNTGELFF. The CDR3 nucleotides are TGTGCCAGCAGTGAAATAGGGAACACCGGGGAGCTGTTTTTT. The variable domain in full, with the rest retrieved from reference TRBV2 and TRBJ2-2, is EPEVTQTPSHQVTQMGQEVILRCVPISNHLYFYWYRQILGQKVEFLVSFYNNEISEKSEIFDDQFSVERPDGSNFTLKIRSTKLEDSAMYFCASSEIGNTGELFFGEGSRLTVL.

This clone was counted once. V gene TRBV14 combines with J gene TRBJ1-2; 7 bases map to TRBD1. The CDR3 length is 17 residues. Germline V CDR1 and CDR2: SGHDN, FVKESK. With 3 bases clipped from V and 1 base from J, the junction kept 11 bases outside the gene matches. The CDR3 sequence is CASSQLLGQFLNYGYTF. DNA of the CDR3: TGTGCCAGCAGCCAGCTACTGGGACAGTTCCTTAACTATGGCTACACCTTC.

The CDR3 DNA reads TGCGCCAGCAGCTTGGGACAGGGAGAGACCCAGTACTTC. Translation gives CASSLGQGETQYF. The chain joins TRBV5-1 to TRBJ2-5; TRBD1 aligns across 7 bases. This CDR3 is built from 13 residues. J was trimmed by 4 bases and V by 0 bases; bases with no gene match: 0. Germline V gene sequence: CDR1 SGHRS, CDR2 YFSETQ.

This CDR3 is CASSLTGGRTEAFF. The DNA of the CDR3 is TGTGCCAGCAGCCTGACAGGGGGAAGGACTGAAGCTTTCTTT. The chain recombines TRBV7-3 with TRBJ1-1, with TRBD1 identical over 9 bases. The germline gives CDR1 SGHTA, CDR2 FQGTGA. This CDR3 region has 14 residues. J lost 5 bases, V lost 5 bases, and 6 bases had no gene match.

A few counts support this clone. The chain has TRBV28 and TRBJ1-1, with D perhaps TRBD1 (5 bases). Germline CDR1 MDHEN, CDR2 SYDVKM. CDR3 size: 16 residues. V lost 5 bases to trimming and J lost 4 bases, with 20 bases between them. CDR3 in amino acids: CASSPGGGLFGTEAFF. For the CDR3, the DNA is TGTGCCAGCAGTCCCGGTGGGGGTCTTTTTGGCACTGAAGCTTTCTTT.

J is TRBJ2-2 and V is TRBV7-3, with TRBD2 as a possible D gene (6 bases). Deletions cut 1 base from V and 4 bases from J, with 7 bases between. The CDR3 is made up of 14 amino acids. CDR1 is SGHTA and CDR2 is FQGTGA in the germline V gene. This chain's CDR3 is CASSLRGVTGELFF. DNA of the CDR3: TGTGCCAGCAGCTTAAGGGGGGTCACCGGGGAGCTGTTTTTT.

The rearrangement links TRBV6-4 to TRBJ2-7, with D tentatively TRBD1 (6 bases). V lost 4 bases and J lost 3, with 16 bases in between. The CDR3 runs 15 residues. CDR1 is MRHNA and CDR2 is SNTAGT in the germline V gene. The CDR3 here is CASSGTPGQSYEQYV. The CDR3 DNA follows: TGTGCCAGCAGTGGTACACCGGGACAAAGCTACGAGCAGTACGTC.

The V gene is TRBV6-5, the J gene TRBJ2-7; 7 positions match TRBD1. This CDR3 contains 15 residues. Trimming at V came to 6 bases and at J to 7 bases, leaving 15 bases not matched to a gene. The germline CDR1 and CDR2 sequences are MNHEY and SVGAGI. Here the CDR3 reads CASRTGFLTTGEQYV. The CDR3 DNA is TGTGCCAGCAGGACAGGGTTTTTGACTACGGGTGAGCAGTACGTC.

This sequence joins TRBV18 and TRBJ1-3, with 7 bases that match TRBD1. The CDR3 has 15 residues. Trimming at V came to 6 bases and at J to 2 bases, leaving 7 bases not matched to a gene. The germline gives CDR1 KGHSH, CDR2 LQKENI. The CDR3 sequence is CASSLTGTAGNTIYF. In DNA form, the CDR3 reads TGTGCCAGCTCCCTAACCGGGACAGCTGGAAACACCATATATTTT.

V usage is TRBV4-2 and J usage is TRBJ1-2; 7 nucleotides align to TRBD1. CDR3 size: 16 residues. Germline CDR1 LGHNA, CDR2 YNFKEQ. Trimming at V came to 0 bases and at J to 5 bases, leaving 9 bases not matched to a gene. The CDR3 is CASSQDTGTAIYGYTF. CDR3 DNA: TGTGCCAGCAGCCAAGATACCGGGACAGCCATTTATGGCTACACCTTC.

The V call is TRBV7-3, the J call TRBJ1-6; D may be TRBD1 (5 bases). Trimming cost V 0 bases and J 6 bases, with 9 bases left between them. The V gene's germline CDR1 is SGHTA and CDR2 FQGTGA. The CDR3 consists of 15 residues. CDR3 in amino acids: CASSLTSGSNSPLHF. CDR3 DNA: TGTGCCAGCAGCTTAACATCAGGGTCTAATTCACCCCTCCACTTT. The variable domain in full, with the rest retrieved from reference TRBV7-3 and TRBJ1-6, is GAGVSQTPSNKVTEKGKYVELRCDPISGHTALYWYRQSLGQGPEFLIYFQGTGAADDSGLPNDRFFAVRPEGSVSTLKIQRTERGDSAVYLCASSLTSGSNSPLHFGNGTRLTVT.

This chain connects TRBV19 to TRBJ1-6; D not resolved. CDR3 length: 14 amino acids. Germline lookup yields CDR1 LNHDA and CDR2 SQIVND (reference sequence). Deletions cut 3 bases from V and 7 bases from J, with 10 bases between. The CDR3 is CASSIRDMNSPLHF. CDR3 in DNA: TGTGCCAGTAGTATCAGAGACATGAATTCACCCCTCCACTTT.